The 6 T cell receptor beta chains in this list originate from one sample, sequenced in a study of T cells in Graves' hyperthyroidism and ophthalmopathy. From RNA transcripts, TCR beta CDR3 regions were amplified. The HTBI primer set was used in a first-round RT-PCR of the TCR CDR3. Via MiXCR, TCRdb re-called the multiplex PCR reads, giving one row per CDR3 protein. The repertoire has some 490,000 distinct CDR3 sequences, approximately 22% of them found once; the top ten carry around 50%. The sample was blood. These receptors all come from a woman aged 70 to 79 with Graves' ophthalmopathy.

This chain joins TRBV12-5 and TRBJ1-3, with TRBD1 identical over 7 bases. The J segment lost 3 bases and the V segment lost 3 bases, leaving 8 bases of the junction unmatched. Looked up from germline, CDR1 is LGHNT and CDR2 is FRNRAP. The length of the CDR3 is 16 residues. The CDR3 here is CASGLLRTGSGNTIYF. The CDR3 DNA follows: TGTGCTAGTGGTTTACTTAGGACAGGTAGTGGAAACACCATATATTTT.

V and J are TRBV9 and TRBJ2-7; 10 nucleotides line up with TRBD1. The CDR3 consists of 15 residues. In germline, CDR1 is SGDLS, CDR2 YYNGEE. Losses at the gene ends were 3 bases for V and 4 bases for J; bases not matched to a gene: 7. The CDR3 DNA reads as TGTGCCAGCAGCGGCGGGACAGGGGTGCGATACGAGCAGTACTTC. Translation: CASSGGTGVRYEQYF.

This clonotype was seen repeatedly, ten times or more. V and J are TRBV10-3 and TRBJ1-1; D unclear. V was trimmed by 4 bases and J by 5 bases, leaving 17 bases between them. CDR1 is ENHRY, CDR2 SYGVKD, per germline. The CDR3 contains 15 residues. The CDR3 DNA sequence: TGTGCCATCAGTGCCCAGGTTGGGAGTGAGACTGAAGCTTTCTTT. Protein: CAISAQVGSETEAFF.

The CDR3 DNA sequence: TGCAGCGTTGACCATGGGGATGAGCAGTTCTTC. It specifies CSVDHGDEQFF. The V and J genes are TRBV29-1 and TRBJ2-1; D is uncertain. Trimming shortened V by 3 bases and J by 8 bases, and 8 bases separated the two germline ends. This CDR3 has 11 residues. Germline V CDR1 and CDR2: SQVTM, ANQGSEA.

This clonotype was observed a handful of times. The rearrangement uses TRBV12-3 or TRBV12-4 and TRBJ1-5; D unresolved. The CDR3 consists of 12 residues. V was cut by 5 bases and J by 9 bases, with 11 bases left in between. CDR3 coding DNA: TGTGCCAGCAGTCCCCCGGGGAGGCCCCAGCATTTT. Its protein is CASSPPGRPQHF.

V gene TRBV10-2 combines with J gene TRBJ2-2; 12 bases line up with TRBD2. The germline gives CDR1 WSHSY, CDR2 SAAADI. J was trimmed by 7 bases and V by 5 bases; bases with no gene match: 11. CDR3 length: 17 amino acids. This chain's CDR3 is CASSILAGGSGGGELFF. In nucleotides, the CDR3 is TGCGCCAGCAGTATTCTAGCGGGAGGGTCCGGGGGCGGGGAGCTGTTTTTT.